The clone carrying this T cell receptor beta chain was detected a few times. Antigen: not known. CDR3 length equals 15 residues. CDR1 and CDR2 from the germline V gene are SGHKS and YYEKEE (reference sequence). V was clipped by 6 bases and J by 6 bases, with 18 bases between them. Each CDR3 protein is one row after TCRdb ran MiXCR on the RT-PCR reads. The profile covers hundreds of thousands of distinct CDR3 sequences, with roughly 12% appearing a single time and 10% taken by the ten largest. These data belong to a study of response to subunit inactivated influenza vaccine. Study-level results: Researchers suggested that each seasonal influenza vaccination recruits few new T cells.

This receptor was taken from a man aged 45-65 years who received an inactivated influenza vaccine. The chain is built from TRBV5-5 and TRBJ2-2; D is unclear. The material sequenced was PBMCs from blood, taken on the day of vaccination. The CDR3 is CASTLPPPGAGELFF. The CDR3 DNA reads TGTGCCAGCACCTTACCCCCCCCAGGTGCCGGGGAGCTGTTTTTT. The variable domain in full, with the rest retrieved from reference TRBV5-5 and TRBJ2-2, is DAGVTQSPTHLIKTRGQQVTLRCSPISGHKSVSWYQQVLGQGPQFIFQYYEKEERGRGNFPDRFSARQFPNYSSELNVNALLLGDSALYLCASTLPPPGAGELFFGEGSRLTVL.